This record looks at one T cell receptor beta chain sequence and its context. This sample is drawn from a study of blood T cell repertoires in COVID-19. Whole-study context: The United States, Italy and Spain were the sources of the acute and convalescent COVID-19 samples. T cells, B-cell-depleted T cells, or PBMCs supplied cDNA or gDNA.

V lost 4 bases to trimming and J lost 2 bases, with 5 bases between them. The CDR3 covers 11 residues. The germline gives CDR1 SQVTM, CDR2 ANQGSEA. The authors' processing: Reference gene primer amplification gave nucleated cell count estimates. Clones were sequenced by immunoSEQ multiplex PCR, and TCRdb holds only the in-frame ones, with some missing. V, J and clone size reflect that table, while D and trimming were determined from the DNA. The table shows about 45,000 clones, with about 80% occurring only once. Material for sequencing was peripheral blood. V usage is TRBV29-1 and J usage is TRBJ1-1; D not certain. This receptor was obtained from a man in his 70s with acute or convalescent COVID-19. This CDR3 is CSVGHNTEAFF. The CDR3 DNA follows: TGCAGCGTTGGACACAACACTGAAGCTTTCTTT.